This T cell receptor (beta chain) was documented in a study of monozygotic twins with inflammatory bowel disease. The CDR3 length is 14 residues. From germline, CDR1 is ENHRY and CDR2 SYGVKD. TCRdb re-called the 5' RACE reads; every CDR3 protein appears as one record, without DNA. In all, the sample yields over 150,000 distinct CDR3 sequences. The receptor was isolated from a human donor with ulcerative colitis or Crohn's disease, or a healthy co-twin of an affected twin (not recorded which). What was sequenced was blood. The V gene is TRBV10-3, the J gene TRBJ2-1; TCRdb gives TRBD1 as the D gene, but with no DNA this cannot be confirmed. The CDR3: CAISWGPSYNEQFF.